This TCR beta chain was found in a study of regulatory T cells in long-lasting Graves disease. Overall study findings and caveats: Persistent Graves' patients showed a TCR diversity that was lower than that of newly diagnosed ones. Having only a small sample size may have limited accuracy.

Combining iRepertoire HTBI primers with Arm-PCR of CDR3 regions, the authors built TCR beta libraries. TCRdb fed the multiplex PCR reads into MiXCR, producing one record per CDR3 protein. The table records 300,000 to 500,000 distinct CDR3 sequences, less than 25% of them present only once. This clonotype has just a few counts. The antigen remains undetermined. Time point meaning: persistent/refractory GD, antithyroid drugs over 5 years with positive TRAb. Scientists built the TCR library using RNA that was extracted from PBMCs. Peripheral blood, 7 to 9.5 milliliters per patient, was collected in EDTA tubes. This CDR3 contains 15 residues. Germline V lookup: CDR1 KGHSH, CDR2 LQKENI. Trimming shortened V by 0 bases and J by 2 bases, and 10 bases separated the two germline ends.

The sequence came from a female donor with Graves disease. The chain recombines TRBV18 with TRBJ2-5; D remains unclear. Here the sequenced sample was peripheral blood mononuclear cells (PBMCs), taken when the disease was refractory, from a patient treated with antithyroid drugs. CDR3: CASSPPYRAQETQYF. The CDR3 DNA follows: TGTGCCAGCTCACCACCTTACAGAGCGCAAGAGACCCAGTACTTC.